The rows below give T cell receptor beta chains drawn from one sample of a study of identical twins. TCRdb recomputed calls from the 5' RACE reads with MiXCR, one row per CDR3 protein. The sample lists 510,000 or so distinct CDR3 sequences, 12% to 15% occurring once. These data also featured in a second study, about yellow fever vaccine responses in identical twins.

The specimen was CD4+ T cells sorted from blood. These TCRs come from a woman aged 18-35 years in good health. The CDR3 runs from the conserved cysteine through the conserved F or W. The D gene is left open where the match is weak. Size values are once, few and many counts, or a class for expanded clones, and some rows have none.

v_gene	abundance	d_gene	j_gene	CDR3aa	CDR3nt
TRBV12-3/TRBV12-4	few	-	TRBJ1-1	CASSLMGSEAFF	TGTGCCAGCAGTTTAATGGGCTCTGAAGCTTTCTTT
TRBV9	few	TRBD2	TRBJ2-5	CASSVTSGAIQETQYF	TGTGCCAGCAGCGTGACTAGCGGGGCCATCCAAGAGACCCAGTACTTC
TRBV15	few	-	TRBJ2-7	CATSPRVFYEQYF	TGTGCCACCAGCCCCAGAGTCTTCTACGAGCAGTACTTC
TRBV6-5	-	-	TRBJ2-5	CASSYSTGLIETQYF	TGTGCCAGCAGTTACTCGACGGGGTTAATTGAGACCCAGTACTTC
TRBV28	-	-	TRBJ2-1	CASSEVLSSYNEQFF	TGTGCCAGCAGTGAAGTATTAAGCTCCTACAATGAGCAGTTCTTC
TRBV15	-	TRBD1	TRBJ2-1	CATSAGQGLNEQFF	TGTGCCACCTCCGCGGGACAGGGTCTTAATGAGCAGTTCTTC
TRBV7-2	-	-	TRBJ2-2	CASRRDPNTGELFF	TGTGCCAGCAGGCGGGACCCAAACACCGGGGAGCTGTTTTTT
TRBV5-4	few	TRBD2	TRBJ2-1	CASSLRGASGGKEQFF	TGTGCCAGCAGCTTGAGGGGGGCTAGCGGGGGAAAGGAGCAGTTCTTC
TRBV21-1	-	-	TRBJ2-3	CASSKEFWRGVGDTQYF	TGTGCCAGCAGCAAAGAATTTTGGCGAGGGGTGGGAGATACGCAGTATTTT
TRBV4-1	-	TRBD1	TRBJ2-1	CASSQAGTGGYNEQFF	TGCGCCAGCAGCCAAGCCGGGACAGGGGGGTACAATGAGCAGTTCTTC
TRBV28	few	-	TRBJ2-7	CASSLWGTYEQYF	TGTGCCAGCAGTTTATGGGGCACCTACGAGCAGTACTTC
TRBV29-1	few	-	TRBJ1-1	CSVAAQVRNTEAFF	TGCAGCGTTGCGGCACAAGTTCGGAACACTGAAGCTTTCTTT
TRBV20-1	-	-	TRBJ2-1	CSESGTSYNEQFF	TGCAGTGAGTCCGGAACATCCTACAATGAGCAGTTCTTC
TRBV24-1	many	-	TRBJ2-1	CATSDFQGNNNEQFF	TGTGCCACCAGTGATTTTCAGGGTAACAACAATGAGCAGTTCTTC
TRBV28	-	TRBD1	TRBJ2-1	CASSSAGTGYNEQFF	TGTGCCAGCAGTTCCGCCGGGACAGGTTACAATGAGCAGTTCTTC
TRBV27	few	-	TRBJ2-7	CASFPSAGLEQYF	TGTGCCAGCTTCCCCTCGGCGGGTCTCGAGCAGTACTTC
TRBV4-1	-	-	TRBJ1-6	CASSQRTDHNSPLHF	TGCGCCAGCAGCCAAAGGACAGATCATAATTCACCCCTCCACTTT
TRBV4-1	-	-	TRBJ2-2	CASSQMGVLSTGELFF	TGCGCCAGCAGCCAAATGGGGGTGTTATCGACCGGGGAGCTGTTTTTT
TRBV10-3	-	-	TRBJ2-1	CAINPGRVGEQFF	TGTGCCATCAACCCGGGACGCGTGGGTGAGCAGTTCTTC
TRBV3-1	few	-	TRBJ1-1	CASRPGTSLGGTEAFF	TGTGCCAGCCGCCCTGGAACCTCCCTGGGGGGGACTGAAGCTTTCTTT
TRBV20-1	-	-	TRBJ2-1	CSARGGPVSYNEQFF	TGCAGTGCTAGAGGGGGGCCGGTATCCTACAATGAGCAGTTCTTC
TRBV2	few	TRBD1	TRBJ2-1	CASKPRDRNNNEQFF	TGTGCCAGCAAGCCCCGGGACAGGAATAACAATGAGCAGTTCTTC
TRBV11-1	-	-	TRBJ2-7	CASSSDSSSYEQYF	TGTGCCAGCAGCTCGGATTCTAGTTCTTACGAGCAGTACTTC
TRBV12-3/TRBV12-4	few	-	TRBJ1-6	CASTNVGVSYNSPLHF	TGTGCCAGCACTAACGTTGGGGTTTCCTATAATTCACCCCTCCACTTT
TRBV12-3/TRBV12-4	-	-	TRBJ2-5	CASSLAQLVLQGAWETQYF	TGTGCCAGCAGTTTAGCGCAGCTCGTCTTACAGGGTGCTTGGGAGACCCAGTACTTC
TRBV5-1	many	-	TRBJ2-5	CASSLSGGGETQYF	TGCGCCAGCAGCTTGTCCGGAGGAGGCGAGACCCAGTACTTC
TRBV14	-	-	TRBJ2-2	CASSPQLVGTGELFF	TGTGCCAGCAGCCCACAACTGGTTGGAACCGGGGAGCTGTTTTTT
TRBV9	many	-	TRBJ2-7	CASSPSPYEQYF	TGTGCCAGCAGCCCGAGTCCCTACGAGCAGTACTTC
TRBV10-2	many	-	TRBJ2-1	CASSPQGGNEQFF	TGCGCCAGCAGTCCACAGGGAGGGAATGAGCAGTTCTTC
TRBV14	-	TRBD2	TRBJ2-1	CASSQNWGGGNEQFF	TGTGCCAGCAGCCAAAACTGGGGGGGAGGGAATGAGCAGTTCTTC
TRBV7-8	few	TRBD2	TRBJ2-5	CASRTAGLAGVLRETQYF	TGTGCCAGCAGAACTGCCGGACTAGCGGGAGTCCTGAGGGAGACCCAGTACTTC
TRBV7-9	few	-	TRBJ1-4	CASSGTATNEKLFF	TGTGCCAGCAGCGGAACTGCAACTAATGAAAAACTGTTTTTT
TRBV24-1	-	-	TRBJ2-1	CATQSGGNGHNEQFF	TGTGCCACCCAATCGGGGGGCAATGGTCACAATGAGCAGTTCTTC
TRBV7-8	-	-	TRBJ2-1	CASSALGDGTYNEQFF	TGTGCCAGCAGCGCCCTGGGGGACGGAACCTACAATGAGCAGTTCTTC
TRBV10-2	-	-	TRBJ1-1	CASCPGDTEAFF	TGCGCCAGCTGCCCAGGGGACACTGAAGCTTTCTTT
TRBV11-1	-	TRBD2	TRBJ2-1	CASSLGGLAGALYYNEQFF	TGTGCCAGCAGCTTAGGAGGGCTAGCGGGGGCCCTATACTACAATGAGCAGTTCTTC
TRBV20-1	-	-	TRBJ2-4	CSARGTAHKNIQYF	TGCAGTGCTAGAGGGACAGCCCACAAAAACATTCAGTACTTC
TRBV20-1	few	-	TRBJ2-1	CSARGRGDEQFF	TGCAGTGCTAGGGGCAGGGGCGATGAGCAGTTCTTC
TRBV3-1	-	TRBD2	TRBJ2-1	CASSQGSGREQFF	TGTGCCAGCAGCCAAGGTAGCGGGCGTGAGCAGTTCTTC
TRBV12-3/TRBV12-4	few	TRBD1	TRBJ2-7	CASRGQGPYEQYF	TGTGCCAGTAGGGGACAGGGGCCCTACGAGCAGTACTTC
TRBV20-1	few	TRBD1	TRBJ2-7	CSAGRTGTYEQYF	TGCAGTGCCGGACGGACAGGGACCTACGAGCAGTACTTC
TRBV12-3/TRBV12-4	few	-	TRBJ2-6	CASRIPRQTGANVLTF	TGTGCCAGCAGAATACCCCGACAGACTGGGGCCAACGTCCTGACTTTC
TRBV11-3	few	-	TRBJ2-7	CASSFSQSYEQYF	TGTGCCAGCAGCTTCTCGCAATCCTACGAGCAGTACTTC
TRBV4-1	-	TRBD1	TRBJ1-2	CASRVDRASYGYTF	TGCGCCAGCAGGGTGGACAGGGCATCATATGGCTACACCTTC
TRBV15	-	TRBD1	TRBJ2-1	CATSRDRVGNEQFF	TGTGCCACCAGCCGGGACAGGGTGGGCAATGAGCAGTTCTTC
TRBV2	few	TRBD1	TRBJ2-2	CASSWGQGSEELFF	TGTGCCAGCAGCTGGGGACAGGGGAGTGAGGAGCTGTTTTTT
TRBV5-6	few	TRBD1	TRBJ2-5	CASSYGQGRQETQYF	TGTGCCAGCAGCTACGGACAGGGGAGGCAAGAGACCCAGTACTTC